The 27 T cell receptor beta chains below come from one sample, sequenced in a study of T-cell reconstitution after alpha-beta-depleted transplantation in children. Unique molecular identifiers featured in how the TCRbeta library was prepared. In TCRdb, the PCR reads were re-called with MiXCR into one record per CDR3 protein. The sample records about 230,000 distinct CDR3 sequences, 9.7% being singletons. The material sequenced was PBMCs from the stem cell graft donor, taken from the stem cell graft. These TCRs come from a human donor who donated a stem cell graft to a child with SCID.

This clonotype was seen repeatedly, ten times or more. V usage is TRBV10-3 and J usage is TRBJ1-1; 7 bases fit TRBD1. Trimming took 1 base from V and 4 from J; bases not matched to a gene: 6. CDR1 is ENHRY, CDR2 SYGVKD, per germline. This CDR3 spans 15 amino acids. The CDR3 region is CAISELGGRGTEAFF. The DNA for the CDR3 is TGTGCCATCAGTGAGTTAGGGGGCCGGGGCACTGAAGCTTTCTTT.

This rearrangement joins TRBV6-1 to TRBJ2-4; 10 bases align to TRBD1. Per the germline V gene, CDR1 is MNHNS and CDR2 is SASEGT. V was pared by 6 bases and J by 0 bases, with 5 bases of the junction left unmatched. This CDR3 is built from 16 residues. CDR3 sequence: CASSGGQGVAKNIQYF. CDR3 DNA sequence: TGTGCCAGCAGCGGCGGACAGGGGGTAGCCAAAAACATTCAGTACTTC.

This clonotype has a count of ten or more. The rearrangement joins TRBV29-1 to TRBJ2-1, with D possibly being TRBD1 (6 bases). With 5 bases removed from V and 3 bases from J, the gap between germline ends came to 11 bases. In germline, CDR1 is SQVTM, CDR2 ANQGSEA. The CDR3 is 13 residues long. Written as DNA, the CDR3 is TGCAGCGTTCTATCGGACAGCTACAATGAGCAGTTCTTC. It codes for CSVLSDSYNEQFF.

This clonotype was detected many times. This chain links TRBV9 with TRBJ1-2, with a weak D call TRBD1 (5 bases). Germline CDR1 reads SGDLS; CDR2 reads YYNGEE. V was shortened by 6 bases and J by 4 bases, with 16 bases between the two germline ends. This CDR3 is 14 amino acids long. The CDR3 DNA follows: TGTGCCAGCACACGGGACGGTCTGGGCTATGGCTACACCTTC. Translated: CASTRDGLGYGYTF. The full variable domain, rest sourced from reference TRBV9 and TRBJ1-2, is DSGVTQTPKHLITATGQRVTLRCSPRSGDLSVYWYQQSLDQGLQFLIQYYNGEERAKGNILERFSAQQFPDLHSELNLSSLELGDSALYFCASTRDGLGYGYTFGSGTRLTVV.

This clonotype was seen ten or more times. The V gene is TRBV28, the J gene TRBJ2-2; D is perhaps TRBD1 (5 bases). The germline CDR1 and CDR2 sequences are MDHEN and SYDVKM. The CDR3 covers 16 residues. Trimming left V 0 bases short and J 0 bases short, with 8 bases between. CDR3 bases: TGTGCCAGCAGTTTATGGGGGCGACCGAACACCGGGGAGCTGTTTTTT. Protein: CASSLWGRPNTGELFF.

This clonotype has ten or more counts. CDR3: CASSLKGGAGGNTEAFF. Written as DNA, the CDR3 is TGCGCCAGCAGCTTGAAAGGGGGCGCGGGAGGGAACACTGAAGCTTTCTTT. The chain is built from TRBV5-1 and TRBJ1-1; TRBD1 matches at 7 bases. Germline CDR1 and CDR2: SGHRS and YFSETQ. V lost 1 base to trimming and J lost 1 base; unmatched junction nucleotides: 10. The CDR3 sequence is 17 residues long.

This clonotype was seen repeatedly, ten times or more. V usage is TRBV5-1 and J usage is TRBJ1-2, with 7 bases aligning to TRBD1. The V gene end was trimmed by 3 bases and the J gene end by 2 bases; junction bases not matched to a gene: 10. Germline CDR1 is SGHRS and CDR2 is YFSETQ. The CDR3 is made up of 16 amino acids. For the CDR3, the DNA is TGCGCCAGCAGCTCAAGAGGGGACAGACTCAACTATGGCTACACCTTC. Its translation: CASSSRGDRLNYGYTF.

This clonotype was counted many times. In DNA, the CDR3 is TGTGCCAGCAGTTTCCCGAACAGGGGTCAGGGTCAGCCCCAGCATTTT. It encodes CASSFPNRGQGQPQHF. This chain links TRBV12-3 or TRBV12-4 with TRBJ1-5; 7 nucleotides line up with TRBD1. The CDR3 runs to 16 residues. V shed 3 bases and J 6 bases; nucleotides not matched to a gene: 11.

This clonotype occurred many times. J is TRBJ1-5 and V is TRBV7-6; D is undetermined. Per the germline V gene, CDR1 is SGHVS and CDR2 is FNYEAQ. The CDR3 extends over 14 amino acids. Trimming pared 4 bases from V and 4 bases from J, leaving 11 bases between. The DNA of the CDR3 is TGTGCCAGCAGCTCCGGGTTAGGAAATCAGCCCCAGCATTTT. Its translation: CASSSGLGNQPQHF.

This clonotype was recorded at least ten times. The J gene is TRBJ2-3, the V gene TRBV10-3; the match to TRBD2 covers 10 bases. The V segment lost 6 bases and the J segment 0 bases; nucleotides outside the gene matches: 3. Germline assignment: CDR1 ENHRY and CDR2 SYGVKD. This CDR3 is 15 amino acids long. Here the CDR3 DNA reads TGTGCCATCAGACCGACTAGCGGGAGCACAGATACGCAGTATTTT. Encoded protein: CAIRPTSGSTDTQYF.

The V and J genes are TRBV5-5 and TRBJ2-2, with D perhaps matching TRBD1 (6 bases). Trimming took 4 bases from V and 6 from J, leaving 16 bases between them. There are 15 residues in the CDR3. Germline CDR1 SGHKS, CDR2 YYEKEE (reference sequence). The CDR3 loop reads CASSRPTGRAGELFF. CDR3 bases: TGTGCCAGCAGCAGACCGACAGGAAGGGCCGGGGAGCTGTTTTTT.

This CDR3 reads CASSPRGFEQYF. The CDR3 region has the DNA TGTGCCAGTAGTCCCCGTGGCTTCGAGCAGTACTTC. This chain joins TRBV19 and TRBJ2-7; D remains unclear. Germline CDR1 reads LNHDA; CDR2 reads SQIVND (reference sequence). The CDR3 consists of 12 residues. Trimming cost V 5 bases and J 6 bases, with 11 bases left between them.

This clonotype was recorded a few times. This chain connects TRBV12-3 or TRBV12-4 to TRBJ1-3; D may be TRBD1 (5 bases). The CDR3 runs to 16 residues. The V and J ends lost 5 bases and 0 bases respectively, with 14 bases between them. For the CDR3, the DNA is TGTGCCAGCAGTAGGGGTAACGGACCCTCTGGAAACACCATATATTTT. Translation: CASSRGNGPSGNTIYF.

This clonotype was observed at least ten times. This chain joins TRBV2 and TRBJ2-5, with 7 bases that match TRBD2. The junction had 8 bases not matched to a gene; V was cut back by 8 bases and J by 2 bases. This CDR3 contains 14 residues. Germline loops: CDR1 SNHLY, CDR2 FYNNEI. CDR3 DNA: TGTGCCAGCTCAACACTAGCGACGCAAGAGACCCAGTACTTC. It codes for CASSTLATQETQYF.

This clonotype was observed at least ten times. The chain joins TRBV5-5 to TRBJ1-1; D uncertain. CDR3 length: 14 amino acids. Trimming shortened V by 0 bases and J by 6 bases, and 12 bases separated the two germline ends. CDR1 and CDR2 (germline): SGHKS, YYEKEE (reference sequence). CDR3 bases: TGTGCCAGCAGCTTGGTCGCCAGGCTTTCTGAAGCTTTCTTT. Translating it yields CASSLVARLSEAFF.

The V and J genes are TRBV5-1 and TRBJ1-2; D remains unclear. Germline CDR1 reads SGHRS; CDR2 reads YFSETQ. V shed 0 bases and J shed 5 bases, with 11 bases lying between them. This CDR3 has 14 residues. CDR3 DNA: TGCGCCAGCAGCTTGGGGTGGGGAGTTTATGGCTACACCTTC. This translates into CASSLGWGVYGYTF.

This clonotype was seen many times. The chain combines TRBV28 with TRBJ2-2, with a tentative D call TRBD2 (6 bases). CDR3 length: 14 residues. V lost 3 bases and J lost 3, with 8 bases in between. Germline values: CDR1 MDHEN, CDR2 SYDVKM. The CDR3 DNA is TGTGCCAGCAGTTTCTGGGAGGACACCGGGGAGCTGTTTTTT. As protein: CASSFWEDTGELFF.

In its sample, this clonotype was seen many times. The chain couples TRBV24-1 to TRBJ2-2; D might be TRBD2 (6 bases). The CDR3 extends over 16 amino acids. Per the germline V gene, CDR1 is KGHDR and CDR2 is SFDVKD. V was cut by 9 bases and J by 3 bases, with 19 bases left in between. The CDR3 coding sequence is TGTGCCACCTCCCAGACTAGGGGCGGGGACACCGGGGAGCTGTTTTTT. Protein sequence: CATSQTRGGDTGELFF.

In this sample, this clonotype turned up many times. This rearrangement joins TRBV12-3 or TRBV12-4 to TRBJ1-1; TRBD1 matches 7 bases. This CDR3 is 15 amino acids long. V was clipped by 6 bases and J by 2 bases; unmatched bases: 9. This CDR3 is CASSLVTGANTEAFF. The CDR3 DNA is TGTGCCAGCAGCCTGGTCACAGGGGCCAACACTGAAGCTTTCTTT.

This clonotype was seen repeatedly, ten times or more. The CDR3 protein is CASRQDNYGYTF. CDR3 bases: TGTGCCAGTCGACAGGATAACTATGGCTACACCTTC. This chain connects TRBV7-9 to TRBJ1-2; tentatively, D is TRBD1 (6 bases). Germline CDR1 is SEHNR and CDR2 is FQNEAQ (reference sequence). V was pared by 9 bases and J by 1 base, with 9 bases between. This CDR3 has 12 amino acids.

This clonotype was recorded at least ten times. V usage is TRBV6-5 and J usage is TRBJ1-2; 9 bases are shared with TRBD1. Germline assignment: CDR1 MNHEY and CDR2 SVGAGI. After removal of 7 bases from V and 8 bases from J, the junction contained 5 bases not matched to a gene. This CDR3 spans 12 amino acids. Written as DNA, the CDR3 is TGTGCCAGCACCGGGACAGGGCGAGGCTACACCTTC. It specifies CASTGTGRGYTF.

At least ten counts were recorded for this clonotype. The chain joins TRBV24-1 to TRBJ2-4; D call uncertain. The length of the CDR3 is 12 residues. Trimming shortened V by 1 base and J by 8 bases, and 5 bases separated the two germline ends. Germline CDR1 KGHDR, CDR2 SFDVKD. CDR3 amino acids: CATSDFGDIQYF. CDR3 DNA sequence: TGTGCCACCAGTGATTTCGGCGACATTCAGTACTTC.

This clonotype was counted many times. The rearrangement links TRBV12-3 or TRBV12-4 to TRBJ2-5; no firm D call. With 0 bases removed from V and 1 base from J, the gap between germline ends came to 9 bases. The CDR3 contains 15 residues. The chain's CDR3 is CASSLAHLAQETQYF. The CDR3 region has the DNA TGTGCCAGCAGTTTAGCCCACTTAGCCCAAGAGACCCAGTACTTC.

In its sample, this clonotype was seen many times. The genes are TRBV24-1 and TRBJ2-1, with 10 bases fitting TRBD1. The germline V gene has CDR1 KGHDR and CDR2 SFDVKD. The CDR3 covers 16 residues. V was pared by 5 bases and J by 2 bases, with 5 bases of the junction left unmatched. The CDR3, as DNA: TGTGCCACCAGTGGGGACAGGGGCCGAACCTACAATGAGCAGTTCTTC. It is translated as CATSGDRGRTYNEQFF.

The chain recombines TRBV12-3 or TRBV12-4 with TRBJ1-1, with D perhaps matching TRBD1 (5 bases). CDR3 length equals 13 residues. The V end lost 7 bases, the J end lost 0 bases, and 9 bases lay between the germline ends. Written as DNA, the CDR3 is TGTGCCAGCACTCCAGGGTTGAACACTGAAGCTTTCTTT. The encoded protein is CASTPGLNTEAFF.

This clonotype was detected ten times or more. V and J are TRBV2 and TRBJ1-5, with D uncertain. V gave up 6 bases and J gave up 4 bases, with 10 bases separating them. The length of the CDR3 is 13 residues. Germline V gives CDR1 SNHLY, CDR2 FYNNEI. CDR3 in DNA: TGTGCCAGCAGACGGAGCGAGAATCAGCCCCAGCATTTT. This codes for CASRRSENQPQHF.

In its sample, this clonotype was seen many times. The chain employs TRBV20-1 and TRBJ2-3; D unresolved. Per germline, CDR1 DFQATT and CDR2 SNEGSKA (reference sequence). CDR3 size: 13 residues. V was pared by 3 bases and J by 0 bases, with 7 bases between. The CDR3 bases are TGCAGTGCTAGGACGGCTAGCACAGATACGCAGTATTTT. Its translation: CSARTASTDTQYF.